Listed here are 15 T cell receptor beta chains from one sample, sequenced in a study of glioma-infiltrating T cells after dendritic cell vaccination. Using immunoSEQ multiplex PCR, the repertoire was profiled, and TCRdb retains in-frame clones only, with some absent. The sample yields roughly 52,000 clones, roughly 87% seen once. The sequenced sample was blood, obtained before dendritic cell vaccination. These receptors were collected from a human donor with glioblastoma.

V gene TRBV29-1 combines with J gene TRBJ1-4; unclear D gene. Germline loops: CDR1 SQVTM, CDR2 ANQGSEA. The germline V and J ends were trimmed by 4 bases and 8 bases, with 11 bases remaining between them. The length of the CDR3 is 12 residues. The CDR3 sequence: CSVAWGGEKLFF. The CDR3 DNA reads TGCAGCGTTGCCTGGGGAGGGGAAAAACTGTTTTTT.

The chain couples TRBV5-6 to TRBJ1-2, with 9 bases identical to TRBD1. The CDR3 has 15 amino acids. From germline, CDR1 is SGHDT and CDR2 YYEEEE. Trimming at V came to 1 base and at J to 5 bases, leaving 6 bases not matched to a gene. The DNA for the CDR3 is TGTGCCAGCAGCTTGACTGGACAGGGGAGATATGGCTACACCTTC. Its protein product is CASSLTGQGRYGYTF.

The chain has TRBV6-1 and TRBJ1-2; TRBD1 agrees at 7 bases. The CDR3 is made up of 14 amino acids. The V gene end was trimmed by 6 bases and the J gene end by 4 bases; junction bases not matched to a gene: 8. CDR1 is MNHNS and CDR2 is SASEGT in the germline V gene. CDR3 nucleotide sequence: TGTGCCAGCAGAGGCGGGACAGTGGGCTATGGCTACACCTTC. Residues: CASRGGTVGYGYTF.

This chain connects TRBV14 to TRBJ1-2; tentatively, D is TRBD1 (6 bases). The CDR3 extends over 16 amino acids. The germline V and J ends were trimmed by 7 bases and 4 bases, with 22 bases remaining between them. Germline CDR1 SGHDN, CDR2 FVKESK. The CDR3 loop reads CASTKSGGPPGYGYTF. The DNA of the CDR3 is TGTGCCAGCACCAAGTCGGGGGGGCCCCCCGGCTATGGCTACACCTTC.

The CDR3 bases are TGTGCCAGTAGTACCTTTTTTGAAGCTTTCTTT. Its protein is CASSTFFEAFF. The chain is built from TRBV19 and TRBJ1-1; D gene ambiguous. Germline V gene sequence: CDR1 LNHDA, CDR2 SQIVND (reference sequence). The V end was cut by 4 bases, the J end by 7 bases, with 7 bases between. This CDR3 comprises 11 residues.

The rearrangement links TRBV11-2 to TRBJ2-6; 7 bases are shared with TRBD1. Trimming took 3 bases from V and 4 from J; bases not matched to a gene: 3. The germline gives CDR1 SGHAT, CDR2 FQNNGV. This CDR3 comprises 15 residues. The CDR3 protein is CASSLRGRGANVLTF. For the CDR3, the DNA is TGTGCCAGCAGCTTGAGGGGGCGCGGGGCCAACGTCCTGACTTTC.

This chain joins TRBV28 and TRBJ2-7, with 8 bases aligning to TRBD2. J lost 5 bases, V lost 1 base, and 19 bases had no gene match. The CDR3 has 19 residues. Germline CDR1 reads MDHEN; CDR2 reads SYDVKM. Here the CDR3 reads CASSLFFGAGGLAEDEQYF. Here the CDR3 DNA reads TGTGCCAGCAGTTTATTCTTTGGGGCGGGAGGACTGGCTGAGGACGAGCAGTACTTC.

The J gene is TRBJ2-6, the V gene TRBV5-1; D ambiguous. Germline loops: CDR1 SGHRS, CDR2 YFSETQ. Trimming cost V 2 bases and J 0 bases, with 12 bases left between them. The CDR3 sequence is 17 residues long. The CDR3 protein is CASSFQVRSSGANVLTF. The CDR3, as DNA: TGCGCCAGCAGCTTTCAGGTTCGAAGCTCTGGGGCCAACGTCCTGACTTTC.

By its share, this clone is large. The chain has TRBV4-3 and TRBJ2-2; perhaps TRBD2 as D (5 bases). The CDR3 loop spans 16 amino acids. The V gene's germline CDR1 is LGHNA and CDR2 YSLEER. The ends were cut back, 4 bases at V and 0 bases at J, with 12 bases in the middle. Written as DNA, the CDR3 is TGCGCCAGCAGCCTCCAAGAGGGCCCGAACACCGGGGAGCTGTTTTTT. This gives the protein CASSLQEGPNTGELFF.

This chain joins TRBV10-1 and TRBJ2-1, with TRBD2 identical over 14 bases. J gave up 7 bases and V 6 bases, and 8 bases lay outside the gene matches. The CDR3 contains 16 residues. Looked up from germline, CDR1 is WNHNN and CDR2 is SYGVQD (reference sequence). In DNA form, the CDR3 reads TGCGCCAGCAGCCAGACTAGCGGGAGGGCCAGGAATGAGCAGTTCTTC. Translated: CASSQTSGRARNEQFF.

J is TRBJ2-7 and V is TRBV7-2; 8 bases line up with TRBD1. Germline lookup yields CDR1 SGHTA and CDR2 FQGNSA. The CDR3 extends over 12 amino acids. Trimming took 4 bases from V and 9 from J; bases not matched to a gene: 5. CDR3 DNA: TGTGCCAGCAGCTACGGACAGGGCAGGCAGTACTTC. Protein: CASSYGQGRQYF.

A single count supports this clone. The rearrangement joins TRBV6-5 to TRBJ1-4; a weak D match, TRBD1 (5 bases). Between the trimmed V and J ends, which lost 2 bases and 7 bases, there was a span of 11 bases. CDR3 length: 14 amino acids. Germline V gene data show CDR1 as MNHEY and CDR2 as SVGAGI. CDR3 sequence reads: CASSYGGVGEKLFF. The CDR3 DNA sequence: TGTGCCAGCAGTTACGGAGGGGTGGGTGAAAAACTGTTTTTT.

The CDR3 reads CASSPGLAGSDTQYF. The CDR3 coding sequence is TGTGCCAGCAGCCCGGGACTAGCGGGATCAGATACGCAGTATTTT. V is TRBV7-6 and J is TRBJ2-3; TRBD2 matches 13 bases. Germline V CDR1 and CDR2: SGHVS, FNYEAQ. Losses at the gene ends were 5 bases for V and 4 bases for J; bases not matched to a gene: 3. This CDR3 is built from 15 residues.

As regards this clone: One end of the junction varies from germline; a read error may be responsible. This sequence joins TRBV9 and TRBJ2-1; possible D gene TRBD2, 5 bases. The CDR3 sequence is 16 residues long. Germline V lookup: CDR1 SGDLS, CDR2 YYNGEE. CDR3 sequence: CASSVAVDLIYNKQFF. In DNA form, the CDR3 reads TGTGCCAGCAGCGTAGCTGTGGACTTAATTTACAATAAGCAGTTCTTC.

This clone was counted a single time. The rearrangement uses TRBV15 and TRBJ2-1; 8 bases align to TRBD2. Germline loops: CDR1 LNHNV, CDR2 YYDKDF (reference sequence). This CDR3 comprises 17 residues. V lost 0 bases to trimming and J lost 8 bases; unmatched junction nucleotides: 12. The CDR3 region is CATSRDMVAGGFDEQFF. The CDR3, as DNA: TGTGCCACCAGCAGAGATATGGTGGCGGGAGGTTTCGATGAGCAGTTCTTC.